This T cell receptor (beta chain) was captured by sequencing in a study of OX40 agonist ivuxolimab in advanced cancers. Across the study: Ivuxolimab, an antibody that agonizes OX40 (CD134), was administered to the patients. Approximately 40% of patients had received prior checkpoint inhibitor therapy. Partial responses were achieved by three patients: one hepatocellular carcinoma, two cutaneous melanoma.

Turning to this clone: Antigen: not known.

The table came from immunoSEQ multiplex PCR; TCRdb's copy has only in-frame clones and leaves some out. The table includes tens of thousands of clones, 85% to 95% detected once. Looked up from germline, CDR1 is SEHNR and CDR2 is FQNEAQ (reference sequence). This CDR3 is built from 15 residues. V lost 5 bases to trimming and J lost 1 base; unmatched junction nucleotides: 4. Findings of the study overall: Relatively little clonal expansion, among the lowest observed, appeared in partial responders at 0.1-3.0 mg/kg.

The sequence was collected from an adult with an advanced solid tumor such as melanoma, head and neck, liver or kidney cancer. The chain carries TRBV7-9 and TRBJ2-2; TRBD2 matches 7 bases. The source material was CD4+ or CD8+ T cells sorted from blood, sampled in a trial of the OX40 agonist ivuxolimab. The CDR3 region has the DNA TGTGCCAGCAGCCCTCTAGCGGAGAACACCGGGGAGCTGTTTTTT. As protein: CASSPLAENTGELFF. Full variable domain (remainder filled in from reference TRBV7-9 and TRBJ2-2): DTGVSQNPRHKITKRGQNVTFRCDPISEHNRLYWYRQTLGQGPEFLTYFQNEAQLEKSRLLSDRFSAERPKGSFSTLEIQRTEQGDSAMYLCASSPLAENTGELFFGEGSRLTVL.